The 4 T cell receptor beta chains in this list originate from one sample, sequenced in a study of blood T cell repertoires in COVID-19. Here immunoSEQ multiplex PCR was the method, and the copy in TCRdb shows in-frame clones only, minus some. The sample holds fewer than 250,000 clones; approximately 88% are singletons and the top ten take 2.5% to 3%. Sequenced material: PBMCs or T cells enriched from blood (not recorded which). These receptors all stem from a woman aged 25 to 45 with acute COVID-19.

This rearrangement joins TRBV27 to TRBJ1-1; 7 nucleotides agree with TRBD1. The CDR3 loop spans 13 amino acids. V lost 5 bases and J lost 4; bases outside the gene matches: 4. Germline values: CDR1 MNHEY, CDR2 SMNVEV (reference sequence). The CDR3 loop reads CASSPGTVTEAFF. CDR3 nucleotide sequence: TGTGCCAGCAGTCCCGGGACAGTCACTGAAGCTTTCTTT.

The CDR3 is CASTTDLTGNTIYF. CDR3 DNA: TGTGCCAGCACGACAGATTTAACTGGAAACACCATATATTTT. This chain links TRBV3-1 (or the pseudogene TRBV3-2) with TRBJ1-3; tentative D call: TRBD1 (5 bases). V dropped 7 bases and J dropped 2 bases, with 12 bases sitting between them. Looked up from germline, CDR1 is LGHDT and CDR2 is YNNKEL (reference sequence). CDR3 length: 14 residues.

The V gene is TRBV7-8, the J gene TRBJ1-2, with 11 bases fitting TRBD1. The CDR3 contains 15 residues. V lost 3 bases, J lost 7 bases, and 7 bases stayed unmatched. Germline V gene sequence: CDR1 SGHVS, CDR2 FQNEAQ. The CDR3: CASSLGQGESPGYTF. CDR3 sequence (DNA): TGTGCCAGCAGCTTGGGACAGGGGGAAAGTCCTGGCTACACCTTC.

CDR3 DNA sequence: TGTGCCAGCAGTGGGGGACAGGCTGTAACAGATACGCAGTATTTT. It is translated as CASSGGQAVTDTQYF. The V call is TRBV5-8, the J call TRBJ2-3; 8 nucleotides align to TRBD1. J was trimmed by 3 bases and V by 5 bases; bases with no gene match: 8. The CDR3 sequence is 15 residues long. Per germline, CDR1 SGHTS and CDR2 YDEGEE.